What follows are 20 T cell receptor beta chains derived from one specimen sequenced in a study of shared clonotypes between healthy human individuals (dated by TCRdb to about 2020). Libraries were constructed by the immunoSEQ multiplex PCR assay. This is the immuneACCESS table as TCRdb keeps it, with only in-frame sequences that have V and J called. A part of the clones is gone; compared with another copy, unresolved V genes explain less than half, and the rest is unexplained. The sample table contains more than 900,000 clones; only one count was recorded for around 78% of them. The leading ten clones occupy 0.55% to 0.7% of the sample. The specimen was memory CD4+ T cells from PBMCs. Per the publication, the cell subset or site label means: CD45RA-negative fraction. The receptors derive from a man aged 18 to 35 in good health. Some clones in this sample may be carry-over from other donors' samples.

A note on this clone: Other DNA sequences in the same sample also yield this CDR3. V and J are TRBV7-2 and TRBJ2-5; perhaps TRBD2 as D (5 bases). Germline V gene lookup returns CDR1 SGHTA and CDR2 FQGNSA. V dropped 5 bases and J dropped 5 bases, with 6 bases sitting between them. CDR3 length equals 11 residues. CDR3 in amino acids: CASSPGETQYF. Written as DNA, the CDR3 is TGTGCCAGCAGCCCGGGGGAGACCCAGTACTTC.

The gene calls are TRBV27 and TRBJ2-1, with 7 bases lining up with TRBD2. V was pared by 5 bases and J by 9 bases, with 4 bases of the junction left unmatched. CDR3 size: 12 residues. Per germline, CDR1 MNHEY and CDR2 SMNVEV (reference sequence). The CDR3 region has the DNA TGTGCCAGCAGTGGAATAGCGGGTGAGCAGTTCTTC. Translating gives CASSGIAGEQFF.

This clone was counted a single time. The chain employs TRBV5-1 and TRBJ2-7; 7 positions agree with TRBD2. Germline V CDR1 and CDR2: SGHRS, YFSETQ. This CDR3 spans 14 amino acids. V lost 4 bases to trimming and J lost 6 bases; unmatched junction nucleotides: 10. Written as DNA, the CDR3 is TGCGCCAGCAGCCCCCAGGCGGGAGAGGGCGAGCAGTACTTC. It encodes CASSPQAGEGEQYF. Full variable domain (rest looked up from reference TRBV5-1 and TRBJ2-7): KAGVTQTPRYLIKTRGQQVTLSCSPISGHRSVSWYQQTPGQGLQFLFEYFSETQRNKGNFPGRFSGRQFSNSRSEMNVSTLELGDSALYLCASSPQAGEGEQYFGPGTRLTVT.

This clone was observed a few times. The chain carries TRBV5-5 and TRBJ1-4, with a possible D match to TRBD1 (5 bases). Trimming took off 0 bases at V and 7 bases at J, with 13 bases between the two ends. Germline CDR1 SGHKS, CDR2 YYEKEE (reference sequence). The CDR3 covers 15 residues. In nucleotides, the CDR3 is TGTGCCAGCAGCTTGGTCAACTCAGGGAGTGAAAAACTGTTTTTT. Protein product: CASSLVNSGSEKLFF.

The chain has TRBV6-1 and TRBJ1-6, with a weak D call TRBD1 (6 bases). Per germline, CDR1 MNHNS and CDR2 SASEGT. V lost 8 bases to trimming and J lost 6 bases, with 17 bases between them. CDR3 size: 15 residues. DNA for the CDR3: TGTGCCAGCCAAAACATGGCAGGGGTTAATTCACCCCTCCACTTT. Its translation is CASQNMAGVNSPLHF.

CDR3 sequence reads: CASSVAPGGDEQFF. The DNA for the CDR3 is TGTGCCAGCAGCGTAGCCCCGGGAGGGGATGAGCAGTTCTTC. V usage is TRBV9 and J usage is TRBJ2-1; 8 bases align to TRBD2. The CDR3 is made up of 14 amino acids. CDR1 is SGDLS and CDR2 is YYNGEE in the germline V gene. Trimming removed 0 bases from V and 8 bases from J; junction bases left unmatched: 4. Full variable domain (outside the CDR3, taken from reference TRBV9 and TRBJ2-1): DSGVTQTPKHLITATGQRVTLRCSPRSGDLSVYWYQQSLDQGLQFLIQYYNGEERAKGNILERFSAQQFPDLHSELNLSSLELGDSALYFCASSVAPGGDEQFFGPGTRLTVL.

The rearrangement uses TRBV6-1 and TRBJ2-5; TRBD2 agrees at 10 bases. The CDR3 is 16 residues long. Germline trimming cut 3 bases from V and 0 bases from J; bases unmatched to any gene: 4. Germline assignment: CDR1 MNHNS and CDR2 SASEGT. The CDR3 spells CASSDSLAGDQETQYF. DNA of the CDR3: TGTGCCAGCAGTGATTCCCTAGCGGGAGACCAAGAGACCCAGTACTTC.

The chain employs TRBV14 and TRBJ2-2, with D perhaps TRBD1 or TRBD2 (5 bases each). CDR1 SGHDN and CDR2 FVKESK come from the germline V gene. The V end was cut by 3 bases, the J end by 2 bases, with 13 bases between. The length of the CDR3 is 16 residues. CDR3 DNA sequence: TGTGCCAGCAGCCAGATGGGACGGGGAAACACCGGGGAGCTGTTTTTT. Its translation is CASSQMGRGNTGELFF.

V and J are TRBV7-9 and TRBJ2-7; the match to TRBD1 covers 9 bases. V shed 3 bases and J 6 bases; nucleotides not matched to a gene: 12. CDR3 length: 16 residues. Germline assignment: CDR1 SEHNR and CDR2 FQNEAQ (reference sequence). The CDR3 bases are TGTGCCAGCAGCTTGACATCCGGGACAGGGATGAGCGAGCAGTACTTC. Amino acids: CASSLTSGTGMSEQYF.

CDR3 sequence reads: CASSVPGGGTGELFF. The DNA for the CDR3 is TGTGCCAGCAGCGTACCCGGAGGAGGCACCGGGGAGCTGTTTTTT. V and J are TRBV27 and TRBJ2-2, with D tentatively TRBD2 (5 bases). Germline V gene lookup returns CDR1 MNHEY and CDR2 SMNVEV (reference sequence). This CDR3 spans 15 amino acids. V lost 6 bases and J 4 bases, leaving 15 bases between the germline ends.

There are a few counts of this clone. The rearrangement uses TRBV7-9 and TRBJ2-5; TRBD2 aligns across 14 bases. V lost 6 bases and J lost 10; bases outside the gene matches: 13. CDR1 is SEHNR, CDR2 FQNEAQ, per germline (reference sequence). This CDR3 has 16 amino acids. Here the CDR3 reads CASSARLAGGAIVQYF. The CDR3 nucleotides read TGTGCCAGCAGTGCCAGACTAGCGGGAGGGGCTATCGTCCAGTACTTC.

The CDR3 region has the DNA TGTGCCAGCAGCTCCGTGTCGGCGACTAATGAAAAACTGTTTTTT. Translating gives CASSSVSATNEKLFF. The V gene is TRBV28, the J gene TRBJ1-4; D gene ambiguous. Trimming cost V 6 bases and J 2 bases, with 13 bases left between them. Germline CDR1 and CDR2: MDHEN and SYDVKM. This CDR3 has 15 residues.

The chain uses TRBV7-9 and TRBJ1-4; D uncertain. The V gene's germline CDR1 is SEHNR and CDR2 FQNEAQ (reference sequence). Trimming shortened V by 1 base and J by 11 bases, and 11 bases separated the two germline ends. This CDR3 contains 13 residues. This CDR3 is CASSLGEGGKLFF. The CDR3 coding sequence is TGTGCCAGCAGCTTAGGGGAGGGAGGGAAACTGTTTTTT.

This clone was counted once. CDR3 bases: TGTGCCAGCAGCTTAACCCACAGAGAGGTAGCCGGGGAGCTGTTTTTT. This gives the protein CASSLTHREVAGELFF. The chain uses TRBV7-6 and TRBJ2-2; D remains unclear. This CDR3 has 16 amino acids. Trimming stripped 2 bases from V and 6 bases from J, with 16 bases between. CDR1 and CDR2 (germline): SGHVS, FNYEAQ.

This clone has ten or more counts. Within the sample, other DNA sequences also encode this same CDR3. The chain joins TRBV9 to TRBJ2-5; D is unclear. The CDR3 has 13 residues. Germline CDR1 is SGDLS and CDR2 is YYNGEE. Between the trimmed V and J ends, which lost 0 bases and 1 base, there was a span of 4 bases. CDR3 in amino acids: CASSVGPQETQYF. CDR3 nucleotide sequence: TGTGCCAGCAGCGTAGGTCCCCAAGAGACCCAGTACTTC.

V gene TRBV5-1 combines with J gene TRBJ2-1, with 7 bases matching TRBD2. Trimming at V came to 4 bases and at J to 3 bases, leaving 10 bases not matched to a gene. The CDR3 consists of 16 residues. Germline V gene data show CDR1 as SGHRS and CDR2 as YFSETQ. CDR3 nucleotides: TGCGCCAGCAGCATTGGGACTACCGACAACTACAATGAGCAGTTCTTC. This gives the protein CASSIGTTDNYNEQFF.

This clone has a count of ten or more. The chain joins TRBV14 to TRBJ2-5, with D perhaps matching TRBD2 (6 bases). V lost 2 bases, J lost 13 bases, and 17 bases lay in between. CDR1 is SGHDN and CDR2 is FVKESK in the germline V gene. The CDR3 loop spans 13 amino acids. The CDR3 protein is CASSQQPGRGMYF. CDR3 nucleotides: TGTGCCAGCAGCCAACAGCCGGGACGCGGGATGTACTTC.

The chain couples TRBV28 to TRBJ1-4, with 8 bases aligning to TRBD1. CDR1 and CDR2 (germline): MDHEN, SYDVKM. V trimming: 5 bases; J trimming: 6 bases; junction bases outside the gene matches: 11. This CDR3 has 16 residues. CDR3 region: CASSTLFRTGHEKLFF. CDR3 in DNA: TGTGCCAGCAGTACCCTTTTCCGGACAGGGCATGAAAAACTGTTTTTT. Full variable domain (missing parts from reference TRBV28 and TRBJ1-4): DVKVTQSSRYLVKRTGEKVFLECVQDMDHENMFWYRQDPGLGLRLIYFSYDVKMKEKGDIPEGYSVSREKKERFSLILESASTNQTSMYLCASSTLFRTGHEKLFFGSGTQLSVL.

This sequence joins TRBV7-2 and TRBJ2-1; TRBD2 matches at 8 bases. The CDR3 extends over 15 amino acids. From germline, CDR1 is SGHTA and CDR2 FQGNSA. V lost 2 bases to trimming and J lost 4 bases; unmatched junction nucleotides: 4. CDR3 protein: CASSLSRGGYNEQFF. The CDR3 nucleotides are TGTGCCAGCAGCTTATCCCGCGGGGGGTACAATGAGCAGTTCTTC.

This chain uses TRBV10-1 with TRBJ2-7; 13 bases are a match to TRBD2. V shed 4 bases, J shed 1 base, and the junction held 7 bases outside the gene matches. Germline V gene sequence: CDR1 WNHNN, CDR2 SYGVQD (reference sequence). The CDR3 sequence is 17 residues long. CDR3 sequence reads: CASSGAPGLAGSYEQYF. The CDR3 nucleotides read TGCGCCAGCAGTGGTGCTCCGGGACTAGCGGGATCCTACGAGCAGTACTTC.